This T cell receptor beta chain appears in the sequencing data of a study of blood T cell repertoires in COVID-19. TCRdb's table, derived via immunoSEQ multiplex PCR, lists solely in-frame clones and lacks some. The sample records around 230,000 clones, around 84% being singletons. V dropped 7 bases and J dropped 6 bases, with 15 bases sitting between them. This CDR3 contains 13 residues. Germline assignment: CDR1 LNHDA and CDR2 SQIVND (reference sequence). This chain uses TRBV19 with TRBJ1-2, with D possibly TRBD1 on 5 matching bases. Sample: peripheral blood. The receptor was isolated from a man in his fifties with COVID-19, enrolled during active disease. The CDR3 reads CASNPRQGNGYTF. Here the CDR3 DNA reads TGTGCCAGTAACCCCAGGCAGGGAAATGGCTACACCTTC.